These 29 T cell receptor beta chains were sequenced from one sample in a study of PD-1 blockade in classical Hodgkin lymphoma. Sequencing used immunoSEQ multiplex PCR; TCRdb keeps in-frame clones, though not all of them. The sample contains about 15,000 clones, over 70% of which appear only once. Every patient relapsed after autologous stem cell transplantation, and brentuximab vedotin exposure varied. The source was peripheral blood mononuclear cells (PBMCs), collected before the second cycle of nivolumab. The receptors come from a human donor with classical Hodgkin lymphoma.

The chain has TRBV7-2 and TRBJ2-5, with 14 bases identical to TRBD2. Per the germline V gene, CDR1 is SGHTA and CDR2 is FQGNSA. Trimming cost V 4 bases and J 2 bases; bases outside gene matches: 3. The CDR3 covers 16 residues. CDR3 bases: TGTGCCAGCAGCTCGACTAGCGGGGGGGTACAAGAGACCCAGTACTTC. Its translation is CASSSTSGGVQETQYF. The whole variable domain, remainder taken from reference TRBV7-2 and TRBJ2-5, is GAGVSQSPSNKVTEKGKDVELRCDPISGHTALYWYRQSLGQGLEFLIYFQGNSAPDKSGLPSDRFSAERTGGSVSTLTIQRTQQEDSAVYLCASSSTSGGVQETQYFGPGTRLLVL.

The chain carries TRBV11-2 and TRBJ2-2; D tentatively reads TRBD1 or TRBD2 (5 bases each). The CDR3 covers 16 residues. Germline loops: CDR1 SGHAT, CDR2 FQNNGV. Trimming cost V 2 bases and J 6 bases, with 16 bases left between them. The CDR3 DNA follows: TGTGCCAGCAGCTTACCCCTGGGGGTACCGGCCGGGGAGCTGTTTTTT. Translated, it gives CASSLPLGVPAGELFF.

This clone has a single count. The DNA for the CDR3 is TGTGCCAGCAGCCAAGCTACGGGTGCTGAGCAGTTCTTC. This codes for CASSQATGAEQFF. The V and J genes are TRBV4-2 and TRBJ2-1; D remains ambiguous. The V gene lost 1 base and the J gene lost 9 bases, with 10 bases spanning the gap. The CDR3 covers 13 residues. Germline CDR1 is LGHNA and CDR2 is YNFKEQ.

Relative to its sample, this clone is medium-sized. The V call is TRBV21-1, the J call TRBJ1-1. TRBV21-1 represents a pseudogene. This CDR3 contains 15 residues. The CDR3 here is CANSKSWAANTEAFF. The DNA of the CDR3 is TGTGCCAACTCTAAAAGTTGGGCGGCGAACACTGAAGCTTTCTTT.

V is TRBV18 and J is TRBJ1-2; 10 positions agree with TRBD1. The germline V gene has CDR1 KGHSH and CDR2 LQKENI. V was clipped by 2 bases and J by 5 bases; unmatched bases: 2. The CDR3 is 14 residues long. The CDR3 region has the DNA TGTGCCAGCTCACCAATGGGACAGGGGTATGGCTACACCTTC. Amino acid sequence: CASSPMGQGYGYTF.

This chain links TRBV9 with TRBJ2-7; D might be TRBD2 (6 bases). This CDR3 is built from 13 residues. Trimming shortened V by 4 bases and J by 6 bases, and 14 bases separated the two germline ends. CDR1 and CDR2 from the germline V gene are SGDLS and YYNGEE. The CDR3 DNA is TGTGCCAGCAGCCCAGATTTCGGGGGCGAGCAGTACTTC. Encoded protein: CASSPDFGGEQYF.

Only a few counts were recorded for this clone. The chain uses TRBV30 and TRBJ1-5; TRBD1 is a possible D gene (6 bases). Germline V gene data show CDR1 as GTSNPN and CDR2 as SVGIG (reference sequence). The CDR3 has 12 residues. Trimming shortened V by 4 bases and J by 2 bases, and 6 bases separated the two germline ends. CDR3: CAWTGGNQPQHF. The DNA for the CDR3 is TGTGCCTGGACAGGGGGCAATCAGCCCCAGCATTTT. The full variable domain, with the rest looked up from reference TRBV30 and TRBJ1-5, is SQTIHQWPATLVQPVGSPLSLECTVEGTSNPNLYWYRQAAGRGLQLLFYSVGIGQISSEVPQNLSASRPQDRQFILSSKKLLLSDSGFYLCAWTGGNQPQHFGDGTRLSIL.

This chain uses TRBV5-1 with TRBJ2-1, with unresolved D. This CDR3 has 12 amino acids. CDR1 is SGHRS, CDR2 YFSETQ, per germline. V was clipped by 4 bases and J by 3 bases, with 5 bases between them. Here the CDR3 reads CASSPDYNEQFF. CDR3 DNA sequence: TGCGCCAGCAGCCCAGACTACAATGAGCAGTTCTTC.

With regard to this clone: Its ends do not fully match the called genes, so a read error is possible. The chain has TRBV10-1 and TRBJ1-4; 7 bases fit TRBD1. CDR3 length: 17 amino acids. Germline V gene data show CDR1 as WNHNN and CDR2 as SYGVQD (reference sequence). The CDR3 DNA sequence: TGCGCCCGCAGAGAGGGACAGCTAATTGCAACTAATGAAAAACTGTTTTTT. Its protein product is CARREGQLIATNEKLFF.

The rearrangement uses TRBV10-2 and TRBJ2-1; D unclear. Germline lookup yields CDR1 WSHSY and CDR2 SAAADI. Trimming took 5 bases from V and 10 from J, leaving 9 bases between them. CDR3 length: 11 residues. The CDR3 coding sequence is TGCGCCAGCAGTCTAGTGTACGAGCAGTTCTTC. Its protein is CASSLVYEQFF.

This clone was observed a single time. The chain combines TRBV7-3 with TRBJ1-1; D is uncertain. Between the trimmed V and J ends, which lost 5 bases and 7 bases, there was a span of 14 bases. CDR3 size: 13 residues. Germline V gene data show CDR1 as SGHTA and CDR2 as FQGTGA. CDR3: CASSPMPRGEAFF. The CDR3 coding sequence is TGTGCCAGCAGCCCAATGCCGCGGGGTGAAGCTTTCTTT.

A single count supports this clone. The chain has TRBV6-1 and TRBJ2-2; D is possibly TRBD1 or TRBD2 (6 bases each). The V and J ends lost 8 bases and 5 bases respectively, with 15 bases between them. Germline CDR1 reads MNHNS; CDR2 reads SASEGT. The CDR3 is made up of 14 amino acids. CDR3 in DNA: TGTGCCAGCGCCCCCCAGGGGAGGACCGGGGAGCTGTTTTTT. This codes for CASAPQGRTGELFF.

The chain joins TRBV29-1 to TRBJ2-3; D is ambiguous. CDR3 length: 14 amino acids. Trimming removed 4 bases from V and 0 bases from J, with 11 bases in between. Germline CDR1 is SQVTM and CDR2 is ANQGSEA. The CDR3: CSVASGGSTDTQYF. As DNA, the CDR3 is TGCAGCGTTGCCTCGGGCGGTAGCACAGATACGCAGTATTTT.

V is TRBV6-1 and J is TRBJ2-2, with D unresolved. Germline lookup yields CDR1 MNHNS and CDR2 SASEGT. The CDR3 contains 13 residues. The V and J ends lost 3 bases and 1 base respectively, with 3 bases between them. The CDR3 is CASSDKNTGELFF. As DNA, the CDR3 is TGTGCCAGCAGTGATAAGAACACCGGGGAGCTGTTTTTT.

Regarding this clone: The conserved final phenylalanine or tryptophan is absent from the CDR3, which likely points to a read error. It is unclear where the CDR3 begins or ends on the DNA, so no DNA is shown, and the CDR3 is as TCRdb lists it. The rearrangement joins TRBV6-5 to TRBJ1-4. The CDR3 is 9 amino acids in total, end residues counted. CDR1 and CDR2 from the germline V gene are MNHEY and SVGAGI. The CDR3 loop reads CASTPPGVL.

This clone occurred a few times. The genes are TRBV30 and TRBJ1-1; D unresolved. Trimming removed 4 bases from V and 8 bases from J, with 17 bases in between. Germline CDR1 GTSNPN, CDR2 SVGIG (reference sequence). This CDR3 has 13 residues. CDR3 coding DNA: TGTGCCTGGACCCAACAAGGCCCGAACGAAGCTTTCTTT. Translation gives CAWTQQGPNEAFF.

The J gene is TRBJ2-7, the V gene TRBV10-3, with 7 bases that match TRBD2. The CDR3 loop spans 16 amino acids. Germline CDR1 ENHRY, CDR2 SYGVKD. V shed 4 bases, J shed 0 bases, and the junction held 9 bases outside the gene matches. CDR3 amino acids: CAISGGSGVDSYEQYF. The CDR3 DNA is TGTGCCATCAGTGGAGGGAGCGGGGTTGACTCCTACGAGCAGTACTTC.

The chain recombines TRBV13 with TRBJ1-2, with 8 bases identical to TRBD1. Per germline, CDR1 PRHDT and CDR2 FYEKMQ (reference sequence). The CDR3 runs to 15 residues. V was clipped by 5 bases and J by 2 bases; unmatched bases: 7. The CDR3 bases are TGTGCCAGCAGCCCGAGGACAGGGAGAAACTATGGCTACACCTTC. This sequence encodes CASSPRTGRNYGYTF. The full variable domain, completed using reference TRBV13 and TRBJ1-2, is AAGVIQSPRHLIKEKRETATLKCYPIPRHDTVYWYQQGPGQDPQFLISFYEKMQSDKGSIPDRFSAQQFSDYHSELNMSSLELGDSALYFCASSPRTGRNYGYTFGSGTRLTVV.

In this sample, this clone turned up a few times. V gene TRBV19 combines with J gene TRBJ2-1; D possibly corresponds to TRBD1 (6 bases). V dropped 5 bases and J dropped 2 bases, with 10 bases sitting between them. This CDR3 region has 14 residues. Germline assignment: CDR1 LNHDA and CDR2 SQIVND (reference sequence). The CDR3 coding sequence is TGTGCCAGTAGTGCAGGGGTCACCTACAATGAGCAGTTCTTC. Residues: CASSAGVTYNEQFF.

This clone was seen a few times. The V and J genes are TRBV2 and TRBJ1-2; possible D gene TRBD1, 6 bases. V was pared by 6 bases and J by 4 bases, with 15 bases between. CDR3 length equals 14 residues. The V gene's germline CDR1 is SNHLY and CDR2 FYNNEI. The CDR3 sequence: CASSREWTAYGYTF. In nucleotides, the CDR3 is TGTGCCAGCAGCAGAGAGTGGACAGCCTATGGCTACACCTTC. The variable domain in full, completed from reference TRBV2 and TRBJ1-2, reads EPEVTQTPSHQVTQMGQEVILRCVPISNHLYFYWYRQILGQKVEFLVSFYNNEISEKSEIFDDQFSVERPDGSNFTLKIRSTKLEDSAMYFCASSREWTAYGYTFGSGTRLTVV.

This chain joins TRBV4-1 and TRBJ2-2; D call uncertain. Germline assignment: CDR1 MGHRA and CDR2 YSYEKL. The ends were cut back, 1 base at V and 9 bases at J, with 3 bases in the middle. The CDR3 spans 11 residues. The CDR3 region has the DNA TGCGCCAGCAGCCAAGGTTGGGAGCTGTTTTTT. Its translation is CASSQGWELFF.

This chain joins TRBV6-5 and TRBJ2-2, with D uncertain. The V and J ends lost 4 bases and 2 bases respectively, with 8 bases between them. The V gene's germline CDR1 is MNHEY and CDR2 SVGAGI. The CDR3 runs to 14 residues. The CDR3 region has the DNA TGTGCCAGCAGTTCCAGGTATAACACCGGGGAGCTGTTTTTT. Its translation is CASSSRYNTGELFF.

The chain links TRBV6-4 to TRBJ2-1, with no clear D. The V end was cut by 5 bases, the J end by 6 bases, with 11 bases between. From germline, CDR1 is MRHNA and CDR2 SNTAGT. The CDR3 contains 13 residues. CDR3 in amino acids: CASSTGSINEQFF. CDR3 nucleotides: TGTGCCAGCAGTACCGGGTCTATCAATGAGCAGTTCTTC.

This clone was counted a few times. The chain links TRBV27 to TRBJ1-6, with 7 bases aligning to TRBD1. The CDR3 consists of 14 residues. Germline V lookup: CDR1 MNHEY, CDR2 SMNVEV (reference sequence). The trim removed 6 bases at V and 3 bases at J, leaving 2 bases unmatched. In DNA form, the CDR3 reads TGTGCCAGCAGGAGGACAGGCTATAATTCACCCCTCCACTTT. The encoded protein is CASRRTGYNSPLHF.

The chain employs TRBV11-1 and TRBJ2-7; TRBD2 matches 8 bases. The junction had 3 bases not matched to a gene; V was cut back by 4 bases and J by 1 base. This CDR3 contains 14 residues. Germline CDR1 SGHAT, CDR2 FQDESV (reference sequence). The CDR3 DNA is TGTGCCAGCAGCTCCGGGACTAGGTCCTACGAGCAGTACTTC. It is translated as CASSSGTRSYEQYF.

The J gene is TRBJ2-1, the V gene TRBV5-1, with D hard to call. The CDR3 consists of 15 residues. Trimming removed 4 bases from V and 1 base from J, with 12 bases in between. CDR1 and CDR2 from the germline V gene are SGHRS and YFSETQ. CDR3 loop: CASSPSETSYNEQFF. CDR3 nucleotide sequence: TGCGCCAGCAGCCCCTCAGAGACTTCCTACAATGAGCAGTTCTTC.

The V call is TRBV19, the J call TRBJ2-1; 8 nucleotides align to TRBD2. CDR1 LNHDA and CDR2 SQIVND come from the germline V gene (reference sequence). V shed 4 bases, J shed 7 bases, and the junction held 9 bases outside the gene matches. CDR3 length: 15 amino acids. CDR3 coding DNA: TGTGCCAGTAGTACTCGGCGCGGGGGGACAAATGAGCAGTTCTTC. Its translation: CASSTRRGGTNEQFF.

This sequence joins TRBV7-4 and TRBJ2-1, with 9 bases fitting TRBD1. This CDR3 is 16 amino acids long. V trimming: 3 bases; J trimming: 8 bases; junction bases outside the gene matches: 11. Per the germline V gene, CDR1 is SGHVT and CDR2 is SQSDAQ. The CDR3: CASSLTRDREYDEQFF. DNA for the CDR3: TGTGCCAGCAGCTTGACCCGGGACAGGGAATATGATGAGCAGTTCTTC.

The chain employs TRBV2 and TRBJ1-6; the D gene is possibly TRBD1 (5 bases). The CDR3 length is 13 residues. Germline loops: CDR1 SNHLY, CDR2 FYNNEI. Trimming removed 9 bases from V and 6 bases from J, with 12 bases in between. The CDR3 region has the DNA TGTGCCAGTGGGGGTCAACCTAATTCACCCCTCCACTTT. Its protein product is CASGGQPNSPLHF.